This entry is about one T cell receptor beta chain. The data belong to a study of OX40 agonist ivuxolimab in advanced cancers. Method: immunoSEQ multiplex PCR; TCRdb's copy keeps in-frame clones and lacks some. The sample yields tens of thousands of clones, 70% to 90% seen once. This CDR3 spans 17 amino acids. Germline values: CDR1 ENHRY, CDR2 SYGVKD. After removal of 2 bases from V and 4 bases from J, the junction contained 9 bases not matched to a gene. The chain joins TRBV10-3 to TRBJ2-3, with 10 positions matching TRBD2. The sample consisted of CD4+ or CD8+ T cells sorted from blood, taken in a trial of the OX40 agonist ivuxolimab. The source of this sequence is an adult with an advanced solid tumor such as melanoma, head and neck, liver or kidney cancer. The CDR3 bases are TGTGCCATCAGTGAGAAGGGACTAGCGTTAGAAGCAGATACGCAGTATTTT. This encodes CAISEKGLALEADTQYF.